The 16 T cell receptor beta chains reported below all come from one sample, sequenced in a study of human T cells and chemical hapten exposure. TCRdb itself ran the RACE reads through MiXCR, one entry per CDR3 protein. The table shows roughly 380,000 distinct CDR3 sequences, with approximately 5.1% occurring only once. Time point noted: pre-sensitization, week 0. Noted treatment: therapeutic diphenylcyclopropenone sensitization with weekly scalp DPC. The sequencing used whole blood, collected in connection with sensitization to the hapten diphenylcyclopropenone (DPC). Source of these receptors: a woman aged 45-60 years with alopecia areata. Some clones in this sample may be carry-over from other donors' samples.

This clonotype has ten or more counts. The rearrangement links TRBV11-2 to TRBJ2-1; D is ambiguous. This CDR3 spans 14 amino acids. The V gene's germline CDR1 is SGHAT and CDR2 FQNNGV. V lost 0 bases and J lost 10, with 13 bases in between. This chain's CDR3 is CASSLDPSPMEQFF. The CDR3 region has the DNA TGTGCCAGCAGCTTAGATCCCTCGCCGATGGAGCAGTTCTTC.

The table lists this clonotype with a few counts. The rearrangement uses TRBV7-2 and TRBJ1-6, with D tentatively TRBD1 (6 bases). The germline V and J ends were trimmed by 5 bases and 10 bases, with 18 bases remaining between them. The CDR3 extends over 15 amino acids. Germline V gene lookup returns CDR1 SGHTA and CDR2 FQGNSA. CDR3 DNA sequence: TGTGCCAGCAGCAAGGGGACATCTCGAGGATCACCCCTCCACTTT. Translating it yields CASSKGTSRGSPLHF.

The rearrangement joins TRBV7-9 to TRBJ2-3, with TRBD1 identical over 7 bases. CDR1 is SEHNR and CDR2 is FQNEAQ in the germline V gene (reference sequence). The J segment lost 13 bases and the V segment lost 0 bases, leaving 10 bases of the junction unmatched. This CDR3 spans 14 amino acids. CDR3 in amino acids: CASSLAQGVLLKYF. The CDR3 DNA is TGTGCCAGCAGCTTAGCCCAGGGGGTCCTCCTGAAGTATTTT.

This clonotype was recorded a few times. This chain uses TRBV5-5 with TRBJ1-1, with TRBD1 as a possible D gene (6 bases). The germline V and J ends were trimmed by 2 bases and 0 bases, with 11 bases remaining between them. CDR1 and CDR2 (germline): SGHKS, YYEKEE (reference sequence). The CDR3 length is 15 residues. CDR3 sequence (DNA): TGTGCCAGCAGCTTTACAGGGATTCTGAACACTGAAGCTTTCTTT. It is translated as CASSFTGILNTEAFF.

This clonotype was detected ten times or more. The chain joins TRBV27 to TRBJ2-7; 7 positions agree with TRBD2. Per the germline V gene, CDR1 is MNHEY and CDR2 is SMNVEV (reference sequence). This CDR3 is 14 amino acids long. V shed 9 bases and J 7 bases; nucleotides not matched to a gene: 15. CDR3 protein: CASSWGGGDTEQYF. CDR3 in DNA: TGTGCCAGTTCCTGGGGCGGGGGAGACACGGAGCAGTACTTC.

This clonotype has a handful of counts. This chain joins TRBV5-1 and TRBJ1-1; no clear D gene. Germline loops: CDR1 SGHRS, CDR2 YFSETQ. The CDR3 contains 14 residues. Trimming took off 1 base at V and 3 bases at J, with 10 bases between the two ends. The chain's CDR3 is CASSLIPGDTEAFF. In nucleotides, the CDR3 is TGCGCCAGCAGCTTGATTCCAGGAGACACTGAAGCTTTCTTT.

This clonotype was detected only a few times. The rearrangement uses TRBV6-1 and TRBJ2-3; D call uncertain. The germline V gene has CDR1 MNHNS and CDR2 SASEGT. With 4 bases removed from V and 4 bases from J, the gap between germline ends came to 6 bases. The CDR3 length is 12 residues. CDR3 bases: TGTGCCAGCAGTGTATCGTCAGATACGCAGTATTTT. Amino acid sequence: CASSVSSDTQYF.

This clonotype was seen a few times. This rearrangement joins TRBV27 to TRBJ2-2, with D tentatively TRBD1 or TRBD2 (6 bases each). Germline values: CDR1 MNHEY, CDR2 SMNVEV (reference sequence). V was clipped by 5 bases and J by 2 bases, with 15 bases between them. The CDR3 runs 16 residues. The CDR3 coding sequence is TGTGCCAGCAGTCCTCTCGCGGGGACAAACACCGGGGAGCTGTTTTTT. Protein: CASSPLAGTNTGELFF.

Ten or more counts support this clonotype. This chain joins TRBV30 and TRBJ2-7, with D uncertain. This CDR3 comprises 13 residues. The V end lost 3 bases, the J end lost 4 bases, and 13 bases lay between the germline ends. Per germline, CDR1 GTSNPN and CDR2 SVGIG (reference sequence). The CDR3 reads CAWSVLGGYEQYF. CDR3 in DNA: TGTGCCTGGAGCGTCCTCGGTGGTTACGAGCAGTACTTC.

The table lists this clonotype with many counts. The chain couples TRBV7-2 to TRBJ1-4; TRBD1 might be the D (6 bases). Germline V gives CDR1 SGHTA, CDR2 FQGNSA. Trimming stripped 5 bases from V and 8 bases from J, with 15 bases between. The CDR3 has 14 amino acids. In nucleotides, the CDR3 is TGTGCCAGCAGCCCATCAGGGGTAGGCGAAAAACTGTTTTTT. Translated, it gives CASSPSGVGEKLFF.

The chain has TRBV7-8 and TRBJ2-3; tentative D call: TRBD2 (5 bases). Trimming stripped 7 bases from V and 2 bases from J, with 10 bases between. This CDR3 spans 13 amino acids. The germline gives CDR1 SGHVS, CDR2 FQNEAQ. The CDR3: CASTRAATDTQYF. In DNA form, the CDR3 reads TGTGCCAGCACGAGAGCGGCCACAGATACGCAGTATTTT.

Many counts were recorded for this clonotype. CDR3 sequence: CASSFTPNSGNTIYF. The CDR3 nucleotides read TGTGCCAGCAGTTTTACACCGAACTCTGGAAACACCATATATTTT. J is TRBJ1-3 and V is TRBV6-5; no clear D. This CDR3 region has 15 residues. Germline loops: CDR1 MNHEY, CDR2 SVGAGI. V was pared by 4 bases and J by 0 bases, with 10 bases between.

This clonotype was detected only a few times. The rearrangement joins TRBV20-1 to TRBJ2-3, with D perhaps matching TRBD1 or TRBD2 (5 bases each). The germline V gene encodes CDR1 DFQATT and CDR2 SNEGSKA (reference sequence). V was shortened by 5 bases and J by 8 bases, with 14 bases between the two germline ends. The CDR3 runs 12 residues. This CDR3 is CSAGGSVGTQYF. The CDR3 nucleotides are TGCAGTGCTGGGGGATCGGTGGGTACGCAGTATTTT.

The chain links TRBV29-1 to TRBJ1-1; no clear D gene. Trimming stripped 3 bases from V and 10 bases from J, with 18 bases between. This CDR3 is built from 13 residues. Germline V lookup: CDR1 SQVTM, CDR2 ANQGSEA. CDR3 nucleotides: TGCAGCGTTGAGACTGTTGGGGTTGGAGTAGCTTTCTTT. Its protein product is CSVETVGVGVAFF.

V is TRBV6-6 and J is TRBJ1-1; D ambiguous. This CDR3 spans 17 amino acids. CDR1 is MNHNY and CDR2 is SVGAGI in the germline V gene (reference sequence). V lost 4 bases and J lost 0, with 18 bases in between. In DNA form, the CDR3 reads TGTGCCAGCAGTTTGGACCCGGCAGATTCCCTGAACACTGAAGCTTTCTTT. It yields the protein CASSLDPADSLNTEAFF.

The genes are TRBV12-3 or TRBV12-4 and TRBJ1-1; D not certain. This CDR3 is 16 amino acids long. V shed 3 bases and J shed 3 bases, with 17 bases lying between them. The CDR3 nucleotides read TGTGCCAGCAGTTTCGATGACGGGTTCTTGGACACTGAAGCTTTCTTT. It specifies CASSFDDGFLDTEAFF.